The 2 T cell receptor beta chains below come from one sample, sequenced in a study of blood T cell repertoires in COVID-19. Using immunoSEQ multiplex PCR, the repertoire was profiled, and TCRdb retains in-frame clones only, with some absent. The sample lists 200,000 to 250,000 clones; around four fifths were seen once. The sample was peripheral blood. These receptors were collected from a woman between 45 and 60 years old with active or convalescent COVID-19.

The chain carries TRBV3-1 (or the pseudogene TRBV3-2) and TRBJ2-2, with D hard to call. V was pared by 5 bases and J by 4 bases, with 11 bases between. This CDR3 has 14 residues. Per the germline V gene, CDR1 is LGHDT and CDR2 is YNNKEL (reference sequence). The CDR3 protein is CASSASQRTGELFF. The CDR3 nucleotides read TGTGCCAGCAGCGCCTCGCAGCGCACCGGGGAGCTGTTTTTT.

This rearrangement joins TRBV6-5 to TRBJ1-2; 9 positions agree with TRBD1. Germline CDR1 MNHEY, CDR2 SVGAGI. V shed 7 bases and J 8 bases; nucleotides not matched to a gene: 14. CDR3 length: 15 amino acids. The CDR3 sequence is CASINRDREGRGYTF. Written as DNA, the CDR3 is TGTGCCAGCATCAACCGGGACAGGGAGGGTCGGGGCTACACCTTC.